This TCR beta chain appears in the sequencing data of a study of cytomegalovirus exposure and HLA in healthy donors. Study results and caveats: In a later analysis, TCR association rates varied by HLA locus: DRB1 most, HLA-C fewest.

PCR was performed using 60 Vbeta and 13 Jbeta primers. Here immunoSEQ multiplex PCR was the method, and the copy in TCRdb shows in-frame clones only, minus some. The repertoire has some 150,000 clones, less than 85% of them found once; the top ten carry about 6.4%. This clone has a single count. Antigen unknown. Material for sequencing was PBMCs. The sequence was collected from a woman between 50 and 59 years old in good health and CMV-seropositive.

This CDR3 is CASGSPSSYEQYF. The CDR3 DNA is TGTGCCAGTGGAAGCCCTAGCTCCTACGAGCAGTACTTC. The chain employs TRBV6-5 and TRBJ2-7; D is uncertain. Trimming pared 9 bases from V and 0 bases from J, leaving 12 bases between. CDR3 length: 13 residues. Germline V gives CDR1 MNHEY, CDR2 SVGAGI.